Listed below are T cell receptor beta chains from one sample, sequenced in a study of a mutant IDH1 vaccine in newly diagnosed glioma. These receptors are not linked to any known antigen. Data came from immunoSEQ multiplex PCR; TCRdb stores just in-frame clones and leaves some out. Here the sample spans roughly 120,000 clones, 80% being singletons. Sequenced material: PBMCs, taken from a glioma patient whose treatment included an IDH1 peptide vaccine. Receptors were obtained from a man between 35 and 55 years old with glioma. Each CDR3 is given with its conserved first and last residue.

v_gene	j_gene	CDR3aa
TRBV5-1	NA	CASSSHRDRGIEQYF
TRBV11-2	TRBJ2-3	CASSFTGGKGTDTQYF
TRBV30	TRBJ1-5	CAWSVRGTQPQHF
TRBV2	TRBJ1-4	CASGRVNEKLFF
TRBV4-3	TRBJ2-5	CASSQGLAGLETQYF
TRBV27	TRBJ2-6	CASTQSVAGANVLTF
TRBV4-3	TRBJ2-1	CASSQDPPSGSSYNEQFF
TRBV7-9	TRBJ1-5	CASSKGVQPQHF
TRBV5-1	TRBJ2-5	CASSFGLAGGLGETQYF
TRBV7-9	TRBJ1-2	CASSIDRAGYTF
TRBV27	TRBJ1-4	CASSVQGWKNEKLFF
TRBV15	TRBJ2-5	CATSRDRAGGIPQTQYF
TRBV7-9	TRBJ1-3	CASSLTGNTIYF